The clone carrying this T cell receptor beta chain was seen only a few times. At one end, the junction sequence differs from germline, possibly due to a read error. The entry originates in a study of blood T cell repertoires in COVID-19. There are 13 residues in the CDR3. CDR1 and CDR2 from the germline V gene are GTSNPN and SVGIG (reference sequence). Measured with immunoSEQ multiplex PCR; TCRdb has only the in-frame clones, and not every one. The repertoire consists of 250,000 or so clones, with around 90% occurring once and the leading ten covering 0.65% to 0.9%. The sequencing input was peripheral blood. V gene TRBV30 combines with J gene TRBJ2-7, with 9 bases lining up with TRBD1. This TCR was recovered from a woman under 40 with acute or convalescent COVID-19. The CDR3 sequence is CAWSVSTGQGNSF. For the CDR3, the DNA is TGTGCCTGGAGTGTAAGCACCGGACAGGGGAATTCATTC. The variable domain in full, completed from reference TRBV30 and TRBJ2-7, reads SQTIHQWPATLVQPVGSPLSLECTVEGTSNPNLYWYRQAAGRGLQLLFYSVGIGQISSEVPQNLSASRPQDRQFILSSKKLLLSDSGFYLCAWSVSTGQGNSFGPGTRLTVT.